This T cell receptor (beta chain) was sequenced for a study of cytomegalovirus exposure and HLA in healthy donors. Study-wide findings and caveats: Rare TCR sequences dominated, though some public TCRs recurred in many donors. The study dropped some indistinguishable V segments, TRBV6-2 and TRBV6-3 among them. Presence/absence comparisons presumed near-even sequencing depth among donors.

The ends lost 3 bases at V and 6 bases at J; junction bases unmatched: 5. The length of the CDR3 is 14 residues. The germline gives CDR1 MDHEN, CDR2 SYDVKM. Regarding this clone: Antigen unknown.

The PCR had 60 Vbeta and 13 Jbeta primers. As processed by the authors: Later reanalysis found around 74 million unique TCR beta chains, some 10 million of them shared. Here immunoSEQ multiplex PCR was the method, and the copy in TCRdb shows in-frame clones only, minus some. V, J and clone size reflect that table, while D and trimming were determined from the DNA. The repertoire table contains some 130,000 clones. The sample comprised PBMCs. The source of this sequence is a woman aged 40 to 50 in good health and CMV-seronegative. This chain connects TRBV28 to TRBJ2-7, with 10 bases identical to TRBD1. The CDR3 DNA follows: TGTGCCAGCAGTTTGACAGGGGGCCTGGGCGAGCAGTACTTC. Amino acid sequence: CASSLTGGLGEQYF. The full variable domain, completed using reference TRBV28 and TRBJ2-7, is DVKVTQSSRYLVKRTGEKVFLECVQDMDHENMFWYRQDPGLGLRLIYFSYDVKMKEKGDIPEGYSVSREKKERFSLILESASTNQTSMYLCASSLTGGLGEQYFGPGTRLTVT.